A single sample is the source of the 21 T cell receptor beta chains below, sequenced in a study of identical twins (dated by TCRdb to 2015 to 2016). The library relied on 5' RACE. Reads for this sample came from an Illumina HiSeq 2000. The raw public reads went through TCRdb reprocessing: fastp at Q25, MiXCR clone calling, in-frame beta chains kept. Duplicate CDR3 protein sequences are folded into a single record with the most common DNA and genes. For this sample there are 200,000 to 300,000 distinct CDR3 sequences; roughly 10% appear just once. The biggest ten clones account for about 9.1% of the sample. The sequenced sample was memory T cells sorted from blood. The sample's cell subset or site label, decoded: CD45RO+ enriched T cells. The source of these receptors is a man in his fifties in good health.

The chain is built from TRBV25-1 and TRBJ2-1, with D tentatively TRBD2 (5 bases). Trimming removed 6 bases at V and 6 bases at J, with 12 bases between. The CDR3 covers 13 residues. Germline CDR1 and CDR2: MGHDK and SYGVNS. CDR3 nucleotides: TGTGCCAGCAGAGAGACGGGGAGCAATGAGCAGTTCTTC. Its translation: CASRETGSNEQFF.

This rearrangement joins TRBV12-3 or TRBV12-4 to TRBJ2-1; 10 nucleotides match TRBD2. V lost 6 bases, J lost 5 bases, and 10 bases stayed unmatched. The CDR3 sequence is 16 residues long. The CDR3 loop is CASRLSGGAFHNEQFF. As DNA, the CDR3 is TGTGCCAGCAGATTGAGCGGGGGGGCCTTCCACAATGAGCAGTTCTTC.

This clonotype was seen more than once but under ten times. The chain carries TRBV20-1 and TRBJ2-1; 12 positions agree with TRBD2. In germline, CDR1 is DFQATT, CDR2 SNEGSKA (reference sequence). V trimming: 6 bases; J trimming: 4 bases; junction bases outside the gene matches: 4. The CDR3 is made up of 14 amino acids. The CDR3 nucleotides read TGCAGTGCCGGACTAGCGGGGATATACAATGAGCAGTTCTTC. Encoded protein: CSAGLAGIYNEQFF.

Many counts were recorded for this clonotype. V is TRBV5-1 and J is TRBJ2-7; either TRBD1 or TRBD2 may supply D (6 bases each). This CDR3 spans 14 amino acids. V was shortened by 1 base and J by 4 bases, with 12 bases between the two germline ends. Looked up from germline, CDR1 is SGHRS and CDR2 is YFSETQ. The CDR3 bases are TGCGCCAGCAGCTTGACCGGGGGCGAATACGAGCAGTACTTC. Protein product: CASSLTGGEYEQYF. Full variable domain (outside the CDR3, taken from reference TRBV5-1 and TRBJ2-7): KAGVTQTPRYLIKTRGQQVTLSCSPISGHRSVSWYQQTPGQGLQFLFEYFSETQRNKGNFPGRFSGRQFSNSRSEMNVSTLELGDSALYLCASSLTGGEYEQYFGPGTRLTVT.

The rearrangement joins TRBV6-1 to TRBJ1-1; D not certain. The germline gives CDR1 MNHNS, CDR2 SASEGT. CDR3 length: 14 residues. Trimming took off 6 bases at V and 3 bases at J, with 14 bases between the two ends. The CDR3 here is CASSSLWGDTEAFF. CDR3 DNA sequence: TGTGCCAGCAGCTCACTATGGGGAGACACTGAAGCTTTCTTT.

This clonotype has at least ten counts. The rearrangement joins TRBV9 to TRBJ2-1; D call uncertain. This CDR3 is built from 16 residues. Trimming removed 1 base from V and 6 bases from J, with 17 bases in between. Germline assignment: CDR1 SGDLS and CDR2 YYNGEE. The CDR3 region is CASSVLEARAFNEQFF. CDR3 nucleotide sequence: TGTGCCAGCAGCGTATTAGAGGCTAGAGCTTTCAATGAGCAGTTCTTC.

Here the CDR3 reads CASSLGPGVEGYTF. In DNA, the CDR3 is TGCGCCAGCAGCTTGGGTCCGGGGGTAGAGGGCTACACCTTC. V usage is TRBV5-1 and J usage is TRBJ1-2, with D perhaps TRBD1 (5 bases). Germline V gene data show CDR1 as SGHRS and CDR2 as YFSETQ. Trimming pared 0 bases from V and 8 bases from J, leaving 14 bases between. The length of the CDR3 is 14 residues.

V is TRBV5-1 and J is TRBJ2-7; D is perhaps TRBD1 (6 bases). CDR3 length equals 15 residues. The V end lost 1 base, the J end lost 3 bases, and 14 bases lay between the germline ends. Germline CDR1 and CDR2: SGHRS and YFSETQ. CDR3 residues: CASSLRAGVLYEQYF. Here the CDR3 DNA reads TGCGCCAGCAGCTTGAGGGCAGGGGTACTCTACGAGCAGTACTTC. Based on the CDR3 plus reference TRBV5-1 and TRBJ2-7, the full variable domain is KAGVTQTPRYLIKTRGQQVTLSCSPISGHRSVSWYQQTPGQGLQFLFEYFSETQRNKGNFPGRFSGRQFSNSRSEMNVSTLELGDSALYLCASSLRAGVLYEQYFGPGTRLTVT.

This clonotype was counted a few times. V and J are TRBV6-1 and TRBJ2-3; D gene uncertain. This CDR3 has 11 amino acids. The V end lost 7 bases, the J end lost 5 bases, and 7 bases lay between the germline ends. The germline CDR1 and CDR2 sequences are MNHNS and SASEGT. The CDR3 DNA reads as TGTGCCAGCAATCGGAGAGATACGCAGTATTTT. Translating gives CASNRRDTQYF.

The chain is built from TRBV12-3 or TRBV12-4 and TRBJ1-5; no definite D call. V lost 2 bases and J 1 base, leaving 18 bases between the germline ends. CDR3 length equals 18 residues. Here the CDR3 reads CASSLSGWAGPSNQPQHF. The CDR3 region has the DNA TGTGCCAGCAGTTTAAGTGGATGGGCAGGCCCCAGCAATCAGCCCCAGCATTTT.

This clonotype was picked up many times. The genes are TRBV11-2 and TRBJ2-5, with 9 bases matching TRBD1. Germline V gene sequence: CDR1 SGHAT, CDR2 FQNNGV. J was trimmed by 4 bases and V by 3 bases; bases with no gene match: 9. The CDR3 is 16 residues long. Written as DNA, the CDR3 is TGTGCCAGCAGCTTCCCTCCGGGGACAGGGAGAGAGACCCAGTACTTC. Translating it yields CASSFPPGTGRETQYF.

This clonotype has a count of ten or more. The rearrangement uses TRBV7-6 and TRBJ2-5; unclear D gene. The V end lost 2 bases, the J end lost 4 bases, and 8 bases lay between the germline ends. The germline CDR1 and CDR2 sequences are SGHVS and FNYEAQ. This CDR3 region has 13 residues. The DNA of the CDR3 is TGTGCCAGCAGCTTATTTTCTTTAGAGACCCAGTACTTC. This codes for CASSLFSLETQYF. The full variable domain, with the rest looked up from reference TRBV7-6 and TRBJ2-5, is GAGVSQSPRYKVTKRGQDVALRCDPISGHVSLYWYRQALGQGPEFLTYFNYEAQQDKSGLPNDRFSAERPEGSISTLTIQRTEQRDSAMYRCASSLFSLETQYFGPGTRLLVL.

This clonotype was detected many times. The chain recombines TRBV7-2 with TRBJ2-3, with a weak D call TRBD2 (5 bases). Deletions cut 6 bases from V and 3 bases from J, with 13 bases between. The CDR3 loop spans 14 amino acids. Germline V gene lookup returns CDR1 SGHTA and CDR2 FQGNSA. CDR3 amino acids: CASSLSATTDTQYF. In nucleotides, the CDR3 is TGTGCCAGCAGTCTTAGCGCGACGACAGATACGCAGTATTTT.

There are a few counts of this clonotype. The CDR3 nucleotides read TGTGCCAGCAGGGGAGTGGTGGACTACGGCTACGAGCAGTACTTC. Its translation: CASRGVVDYGYEQYF. J is TRBJ2-7 and V is TRBV28; D is possibly TRBD2 (6 bases). CDR3 length: 15 amino acids. V was cut by 6 bases and J by 3 bases, with 18 bases left in between. Germline V gene data show CDR1 as MDHEN and CDR2 as SYDVKM.

The CDR3, as DNA: TGTGCCAGCAGCTTAGGGGGGACACTCTACGAGCAGTACTTC. This encodes CASSLGGTLYEQYF. J is TRBJ2-7 and V is TRBV11-2; tentative D call: TRBD1 (6 bases). CDR1 and CDR2 from the germline V gene are SGHAT and FQNNGV. The CDR3 contains 14 residues. Between the trimmed V and J ends, which lost 1 base and 3 bases, there was a span of 10 bases.

The sample holds many counts of this clonotype. V usage is TRBV3-1 and J usage is TRBJ1-1; D is uncertain. V was clipped by 3 bases and J by 1 base, with 15 bases between them. CDR1 is LGHDT and CDR2 is YNNKEL in the germline V gene (reference sequence). The CDR3 loop spans 16 amino acids. CDR3 sequence: CASSQVSGGGNTEAFF. CDR3 DNA: TGTGCCAGCAGCCAGGTTTCGGGAGGCGGGAACACTGAAGCTTTCTTT.

This clonotype was seen just once. The chain uses TRBV5-1 and TRBJ2-3; D not resolved. Per the germline V gene, CDR1 is SGHRS and CDR2 is YFSETQ. The length of the CDR3 is 16 residues. V was shortened by 3 bases and J by 0 bases, with 14 bases between the two germline ends. CDR3 in DNA: TGCGCCAGCAGCTCACCGTCATTTGCTAGCACAGATACGCAGTATTTT. Translation: CASSSPSFASTDTQYF. Looking up the rest from reference TRBV5-1 and TRBJ2-3 gives the full variable domain: KAGVTQTPRYLIKTRGQQVTLSCSPISGHRSVSWYQQTPGQGLQFLFEYFSETQRNKGNFPGRFSGRQFSNSRSEMNVSTLELGDSALYLCASSSPSFASTDTQYFGPGTRLTVL.

This chain connects TRBV5-8 to TRBJ2-1, with a weak D call TRBD2 (5 bases). This CDR3 spans 13 amino acids. Trimming took off 7 bases at V and 5 bases at J, with 13 bases between the two ends. The germline V gene has CDR1 SGHTS and CDR2 YDEGEE. The DNA for the CDR3 is TGTGCCAGCGGGAGTGGTTCCCACAATGAGCAGTTCTTC. Translated, it gives CASGSGSHNEQFF.

This rearrangement joins TRBV7-8 to TRBJ1-6; a possible D gene is TRBD1 (5 bases). The CDR3 spans 15 residues. Germline V lookup: CDR1 SGHVS, CDR2 FQNEAQ. Trimming left V 3 bases short and J 4 bases short, with 10 bases between. The CDR3: CASSLGESYNSPLHF. Written as DNA, the CDR3 is TGTGCCAGCAGCTTGGGGGAGTCGTATAATTCACCCCTCCACTTT.

The genes are TRBV7-2 and TRBJ2-1; unclear D gene. Germline V lookup: CDR1 SGHTA, CDR2 FQGNSA. This CDR3 has 14 residues. The germline V and J ends were trimmed by 3 bases and 9 bases, with 15 bases remaining between them. The DNA for the CDR3 is TGTGCCAGCAGCTTTTACCGACGTGACGGTGAGCAGTTCTTC. Its protein product is CASSFYRRDGEQFF. Combining the CDR3 with reference TRBV7-2 and TRBJ2-1 gives the whole variable domain GAGVSQSPSNKVTEKGKDVELRCDPISGHTALYWYRQSLGQGLEFLIYFQGNSAPDKSGLPSDRFSAERTGGSVSTLTIQRTQQEDSAVYLCASSFYRRDGEQFFGPGTRLTVL.

The chain combines TRBV11-2 with TRBJ2-3, with D unclear. The V gene lost 0 bases and the J gene lost 8 bases, with 9 bases spanning the gap. This CDR3 region has 13 residues. The germline gives CDR1 SGHAT, CDR2 FQNNGV. The CDR3 DNA reads TGTGCCAGCAGCTTAGATCTCGAGGCTACGCAGTATTTT. It is translated as CASSLDLEATQYF.